Each of the 28 T cell receptor beta chains below was sequenced from the same sample in a study of cytomegalovirus exposure and HLA in healthy donors. A multiplex PCR was run with 60 Vbeta primers and 13 Jbeta primers. Produced via immunoSEQ multiplex PCR; TCRdb's table is partial and in-frame only. Its table records tens of thousands of clones. Source material: PBMCs. Receptor source: a woman in her sixties or seventies in good health and CMV-seropositive.

CDR3 region: CATTFFSGNTIYF. The CDR3 DNA is TGTGCCACTACGTTCTTCTCTGGAAACACCATATATTTT. The chain has TRBV7-2 and TRBJ1-3; D uncertain. The germline V gene encodes CDR1 SGHTA and CDR2 FQGNSA. The CDR3 loop spans 13 amino acids. The germline V and J ends were trimmed by 10 bases and 0 bases, with 10 bases remaining between them.

The V call is TRBV6-5, the J call TRBJ2-1; D call uncertain. This CDR3 spans 14 amino acids. The germline CDR1 and CDR2 sequences are MNHEY and SVGAGI. V lost 0 bases to trimming and J lost 0 bases, with 3 bases between them. The CDR3, as DNA: TGTGCCAGCAGTTACTCGAGCTCCTACAATGAGCAGTTCTTC. This sequence encodes CASSYSSSYNEQFF.

The chain links TRBV2 to TRBJ1-2; TRBD1 agrees at 9 bases. V was clipped by 4 bases and J by 1 base; unmatched bases: 7. Per germline, CDR1 SNHLY and CDR2 FYNNEI. This CDR3 has 16 residues. CDR3 residues: CASSARQGEGNYGYTF. The CDR3 coding sequence is TGTGCCAGCAGTGCCAGACAGGGGGAAGGTAACTATGGCTACACCTTC.

In DNA form, the CDR3 reads TGTGCCAGCAGGACAGGGGGTCAGCCCCAGCATTTT. Translating gives CASRTGGQPQHF. The chain couples TRBV6-5 to TRBJ1-5, with 9 bases aligning to TRBD1. Germline assignment: CDR1 MNHEY and CDR2 SVGAGI. Trimming removed 6 bases from V and 6 bases from J; junction bases left unmatched: 0. The CDR3 sequence is 12 residues long.

This rearrangement joins TRBV7-8 to TRBJ2-7; 9 positions agree with TRBD1. Germline V gene data show CDR1 as SGHVS and CDR2 as FQNEAQ. Germline trimming cut 5 bases from V and 2 bases from J; bases unmatched to any gene: 13. The CDR3 contains 17 residues. CDR3 coding DNA: TGTGCCAGCAGCGTAGGGCCCACGGGACAGGGACCCTACGAGCAGTACTTC. It translates to CASSVGPTGQGPYEQYF.

This chain joins TRBV7-6 and TRBJ2-1; 7 bases fit TRBD1. V lost 5 bases, J lost 0 bases, and 7 bases stayed unmatched. This CDR3 region has 16 residues. From germline, CDR1 is SGHVS and CDR2 FNYEAQ. CDR3 loop: CASSIGQASSYNEQFF. CDR3 in DNA: TGTGCCAGCAGCATAGGACAGGCGAGCTCCTACAATGAGCAGTTCTTC.

V gene TRBV7-8 combines with J gene TRBJ1-5; 9 bases agree with TRBD1. This CDR3 comprises 15 residues. Germline CDR1 reads SGHVS; CDR2 reads FQNEAQ. Trimming took 1 base from V and 9 from J; bases not matched to a gene: 7. The CDR3 here is CASSLEMGQGMPQHF. Here the CDR3 DNA reads TGTGCCAGCAGCTTAGAAATGGGACAGGGAATGCCCCAGCATTTT.

The chain carries TRBV6-1 and TRBJ2-3; 9 bases fit TRBD2. This CDR3 is built from 14 residues. Losses at the gene ends were 5 bases for V and 6 bases for J; bases not matched to a gene: 6. Germline-derived CDR1 and CDR2 are MNHNS and SASEGT. CDR3 DNA: TGTGCCAGCAGTTCAGCGGGGGGAGTGGATACGCAGTATTTT. Encoded protein: CASSSAGGVDTQYF.

The genes are TRBV18 and TRBJ2-7; tentative D call: TRBD1 (6 bases). This CDR3 comprises 13 residues. V shed 3 bases and J shed 6 bases, with 12 bases lying between them. The germline CDR1 and CDR2 sequences are KGHSH and LQKENI. DNA of the CDR3: TGTGCCAGCTCACCTTACAGGGAAGGCGAGCAGTACTTC. Amino acids: CASSPYREGEQYF.

This chain joins TRBV7-8 and TRBJ1-2, with D perhaps matching TRBD1 (5 bases). V was trimmed by 5 bases and J by 7 bases, leaving 14 bases between them. The length of the CDR3 is 13 residues. The germline V gene has CDR1 SGHVS and CDR2 FQNEAQ. The CDR3 loop is CASSPFGGVGYTF. CDR3 nucleotide sequence: TGTGCCAGCAGCCCTTTCGGGGGGGTTGGCTACACCTTC.

Written as DNA, the CDR3 is TGTGCCAGCACCCCAGGGACAGGGAAGACCTACGAGCAGTACTTC. Translating gives CASTPGTGKTYEQYF. The V gene is TRBV11-3, the J gene TRBJ2-7, with TRBD1 matching over 9 bases. Trimming cost V 7 bases and J 2 bases; bases outside gene matches: 9. The CDR3 loop spans 15 amino acids. Germline lookup yields CDR1 SGHNT and CDR2 YENEEA.

The chain uses TRBV7-9 and TRBJ2-7; TRBD2 is a possible D gene (7 bases). Trimming cost V 3 bases and J 1 base, with 10 bases left between them. Germline V gene lookup returns CDR1 SEHNR and CDR2 FQNEAQ (reference sequence). CDR3 length: 14 residues. CDR3 sequence reads: CASSLGGGSYEQYF. In DNA, the CDR3 is TGTGCCAGCAGCTTGGGAGGGGGTTCCTACGAGCAGTACTTC.

The chain is built from TRBV10-3 and TRBJ2-7; tentative D call: TRBD2 (6 bases). CDR3 length: 12 residues. Germline-derived CDR1 and CDR2 are ENHRY and SYGVKD. Trimming took 9 bases from V and 3 from J, leaving 12 bases between them. The CDR3 spells CAIKTGGYEQYF. The CDR3 nucleotides read TGTGCCATAAAAACCGGGGGCTACGAGCAGTACTTC.

V is TRBV18 and J is TRBJ1-2; 9 nucleotides match TRBD1. V lost 1 base to trimming and J lost 0 bases; unmatched junction nucleotides: 6. Germline CDR1 KGHSH, CDR2 LQKENI. This CDR3 has 17 amino acids. CDR3 sequence: CASSPLPGQGSNYGYTF. The CDR3 DNA reads TGTGCCAGCTCACCACTTCCGGGACAGGGCTCTAACTATGGCTACACCTTC. Variable domain in full (rest from reference TRBV18 and TRBJ1-2): NAGVMQNPRHLVRRRGQEARLRCSPMKGHSHVYWYRQLPEEGLKFMVYLQKENIIDESGMPKERFSAEFPKEGPSILRIQQVVRGDSAAYFCASSPLPGQGSNYGYTFGSGTRLTVV.

The chain employs TRBV4-1 and TRBJ2-3; TRBD2 might be the D (8 bases). The CDR3 consists of 13 residues. Between the trimmed V and J ends, which lost 6 bases and 12 bases, there was a span of 19 bases. The germline gives CDR1 MGHRA, CDR2 YSYEKL. CDR3 in amino acids: CASRPGGLGYQYF. CDR3 nucleotides: TGCGCCAGCAGACCAGGGGGACTAGGATATCAGTATTTT.

The rearrangement links TRBV27 to TRBJ1-1, with D possibly matching TRBD1 (6 bases). The length of the CDR3 is 14 residues. V lost 3 bases, J lost 0 bases, and 8 bases lay in between. Germline values: CDR1 MNHEY, CDR2 SMNVEV (reference sequence). In DNA, the CDR3 is TGTGCCAGCAGTTTGGACAGTTTGAACACTGAAGCTTTCTTT. Amino acids: CASSLDSLNTEAFF.

The J gene is TRBJ2-7, the V gene TRBV11-2, with D possibly being TRBD1 (5 bases). Trimming cost V 5 bases and J 5 bases, with 16 bases left between them. This CDR3 is built from 14 residues. Germline assignment: CDR1 SGHAT and CDR2 FQNNGV. DNA for the CDR3: TGTGCCAGCAGCCCCCAGGCAGGGCTCCACGAGCAGTACTTC. This encodes CASSPQAGLHEQYF.

The CDR3 DNA reads as TGCGCCAGCAGCCAAGAGCTGACAGTTACCTACGAGCAGTACTTC. Its translation is CASSQELTVTYEQYF. The chain joins TRBV4-1 to TRBJ2-5, with D possibly TRBD1 on 5 matching bases. The J call may be in error: the DNA end matches TRBJ2-7 better. From germline, CDR1 is MGHRA and CDR2 YSYEKL. The CDR3 runs to 15 residues.

This chain connects TRBV27 to TRBJ2-7; 7 bases are shared with TRBD2. Trimming cost V 6 bases and J 4 bases; bases outside gene matches: 6. The CDR3 sequence is 13 residues long. Germline V lookup: CDR1 MNHEY, CDR2 SMNVEV (reference sequence). Here the CDR3 reads CASSPVLAYEQYF. Written as DNA, the CDR3 is TGTGCCAGCAGCCCAGTACTAGCGTACGAGCAGTACTTC.

The chain joins TRBV6-6 to TRBJ2-5, with D maybe TRBD1 (6 bases). The CDR3 runs to 14 residues. V lost 6 bases and J lost 3, with 14 bases in between. The germline gives CDR1 MNHNY, CDR2 SVGAGI (reference sequence). CDR3 sequence: CASSWRAGEETQYF. CDR3 in DNA: TGTGCCAGCAGCTGGAGAGCAGGGGAAGAGACCCAGTACTTC.

The chain is built from TRBV7-9 and TRBJ2-1, with D uncertain. V was pared by 5 bases and J by 9 bases, with 8 bases between. This CDR3 region has 11 residues. Germline V gene data show CDR1 as SEHNR and CDR2 as FQNEAQ (reference sequence). The CDR3 region has the DNA TGTGCCAGCAGCCCCCAACTTGAGCAGTTCTTC. Translated: CASSPQLEQFF.

The chain combines TRBV5-6 with TRBJ2-1, with a weak D call TRBD2 (5 bases). The V gene's germline CDR1 is SGHDT and CDR2 YYEEEE. The CDR3 runs to 14 residues. The ends were cut back, 0 bases at V and 9 bases at J, with 13 bases in the middle. The CDR3 region is CASSLVGGGGEQFF. The CDR3 DNA follows: TGTGCCAGCAGCTTGGTCGGTGGCGGAGGTGAGCAGTTCTTC.

CDR3: CASSLATATYEQYF. As DNA, the CDR3 is TGTGCCAGCAGCCTCGCGACTGCTACCTACGAGCAGTACTTC. The chain has TRBV5-4 and TRBJ2-7; D is unresolved. This CDR3 has 14 residues. Germline values: CDR1 SGHNT, CDR2 YYREEE (reference sequence). V shed 4 bases and J shed 2 bases, with 13 bases lying between them.

This chain joins TRBV5-6 and TRBJ2-3, with D possibly TRBD2 on 5 matching bases. This CDR3 region has 14 residues. The germline CDR1 and CDR2 sequences are SGHDT and YYEEEE. V dropped 4 bases and J dropped 2 bases, with 11 bases sitting between them. CDR3 nucleotides: TGTGCCAGCAGCAAGGGAGTTTTCACAGATACGCAGTATTTT. Translated: CASSKGVFTDTQYF.

By frequency, this clone is medium-sized. The chain uses TRBV11-2 and TRBJ2-1, with 15 bases lining up with TRBD2. The CDR3 length is 17 residues. V dropped 4 bases and J dropped 4; count of bases not matched to a gene: 5. CDR1 is SGHAT, CDR2 FQNNGV, per germline. DNA of the CDR3: TGTGCCAGCAGCTACGGGACTAGCGGGGGGACGTACAATGAGCAGTTCTTC. It yields the protein CASSYGTSGGTYNEQFF.

The chain has TRBV10-1 and TRBJ2-7; 9 bases match TRBD1. Per germline, CDR1 WNHNN and CDR2 SYGVQD (reference sequence). J lost 5 bases, V lost 8 bases, and 7 bases had no gene match. This CDR3 is 13 amino acids long. The DNA for the CDR3 is TGCGCCAGCGAACCGGACAGGGGCCACGAGCAGTACTTC. It yields the protein CASEPDRGHEQYF.

This chain links TRBV15 with TRBJ2-7, with TRBD2 identical over 8 bases. The length of the CDR3 is 18 residues. The junction had 14 bases not matched to a gene; V was cut back by 0 bases and J by 4 bases. CDR1 and CDR2 (germline): LNHNV, YYDKDF (reference sequence). The CDR3 loop is CATSRDSLAGGNIYEQYF. The CDR3 coding sequence is TGTGCCACCAGCAGAGATTCACTGGCGGGGGGAAACATTTACGAGCAGTACTTC.

J is TRBJ2-5 and V is TRBV25-1, with 10 bases identical to TRBD1. The CDR3 spans 16 residues. Germline V CDR1 and CDR2: MGHDK, SYGVNS. The V and J ends lost 6 bases and 5 bases, in that order; junction bases with no gene match: 12. The CDR3 DNA reads as TGTGCCAGCAGCTCCCGGGACAGGGGCTTCCAGGAGACCCAGTACTTC. This encodes CASSSRDRGFQETQYF.